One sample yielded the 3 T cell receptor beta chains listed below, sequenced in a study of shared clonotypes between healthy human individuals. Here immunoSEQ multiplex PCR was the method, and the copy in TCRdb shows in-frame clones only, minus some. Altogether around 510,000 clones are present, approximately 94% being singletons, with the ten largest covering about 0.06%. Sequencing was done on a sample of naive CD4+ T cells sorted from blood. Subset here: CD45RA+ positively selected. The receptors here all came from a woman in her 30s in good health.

CDR3 in amino acids: CASSELAASTDTQYF. CDR3 bases: TGTGCCAGCAGTGAACTAGCCGCGAGCACAGATACGCAGTATTTT. J is TRBJ2-3 and V is TRBV2; D is perhaps TRBD2 (5 bases). V was cut by 2 bases and J by 0 bases, with 9 bases left in between. Per germline, CDR1 SNHLY and CDR2 FYNNEI. The CDR3 runs 15 residues.

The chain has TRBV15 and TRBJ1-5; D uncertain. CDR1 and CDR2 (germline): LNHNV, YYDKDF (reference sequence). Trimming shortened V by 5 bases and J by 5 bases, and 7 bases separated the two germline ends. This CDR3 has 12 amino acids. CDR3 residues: CATSVTYQPQHF. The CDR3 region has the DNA TGTGCCACCAGCGTGACTTATCAGCCCCAGCATTTT.

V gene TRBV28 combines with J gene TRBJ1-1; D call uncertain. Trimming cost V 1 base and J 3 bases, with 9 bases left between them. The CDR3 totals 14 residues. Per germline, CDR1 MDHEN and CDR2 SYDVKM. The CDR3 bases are TGTGCCAGCAGTTTATCTATGACTCACACTGAAGCTTTCTTT. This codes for CASSLSMTHTEAFF.